A selection of T cell receptor beta chains follows, all from one sample in a study of OX40 agonist ivuxolimab in advanced cancers. TCRdb's copy holds only in-frame clones and misses some; the assay was immunoSEQ multiplex PCR. The sample includes about 94,000 clones, over 75% of them seen just once. The material sequenced was CD4+ or CD8+ T cells sorted from blood, taken in a trial of the OX40 agonist ivuxolimab. Receptor source: an adult with an advanced solid tumor such as melanoma, head and neck, liver or kidney cancer. Each CDR3 is given with its conserved first and last residue. Each record gives: V gene, J gene, clone size, D gene, CDR3 protein, CDR3 DNA. The D gene is left open where the match is weak. Only some rows state a clone size, as once, few, many or a class for expanded clones.

TRBV7-2	TRBJ2-1	-	-	CASSLASLVDEQFF	TGTGCCAGCAGCTTAGCGAGTCTTGTGGATGAGCAGTTCTTC
TRBV6-6	TRBJ2-2	-	-	CASSPIVGQRTGELFF	TGTGCCAGCAGCCCGATCGTGGGCCAGAGAACCGGGGAGCTGTTTTTT
TRBV19	TRBJ2-7	-	-	CASSLLPAGPYEQYF	TGTGCCAGTAGTCTACTACCCGCAGGTCCCTACGAGCAGTACTTC
TRBV6-1	TRBJ2-1	-	-	CASSEVAGALSYNEQFF	TGTGCCAGCAGTGAAGTTGCGGGGGCTTTATCCTACAATGAGCAGTTCTTC
TRBV5-1	TRBJ1-5	-	-	CASSPFSNQPQHF	TGCGCCAGCAGTCCGTTTAGCAATCAGCCCCAGCATTTT
TRBV7-9	TRBJ1-1	few	TRBD1	CASSLGTGDTEAFF	TGTGCCAGCAGCTTGGGGACAGGGGACACTGAAGCTTTCTTT
TRBV29-1	TRBJ2-5	-	-	CSVEGHGQETQYF	TGCAGCGTTGAAGGGCACGGGCAAGAGACCCAGTACTTC
TRBV19	TRBJ2-5	-	-	CASSTQGRDQETQYF	TGTGCCAGTAGTACACAGGGTCGGGACCAAGAGACCCAGTACTTC
TRBV15	TRBJ1-1	-	-	CATSRREGGAFF	TGTGCCACCAGCAGGAGGGAAGGGGGGGCTTTCTTT
TRBV7-2	TRBJ1-5	-	-	CASSAQGGSNQPQHF	TGTGCCAGCAGCGCCCAGGGAGGAAGCAATCAGCCCCAGCATTTT
TRBV23-1	TRBJ1-4	-	TRBD1	CASSRRTGNEKLFF	TGCGCCAGCAGTCGCCGGACAGGGAATGAAAAACTGTTTTTT
TRBV5-1	TRBJ1-4	-	-	CASSFRGPNEKLFF	TGCGCCAGCAGCTTCAGGGGCCCTAATGAAAAACTGTTTTTT
TRBV4-3	TRBJ2-7	-	TRBD2	CASSQEGRVGEQYF	TGCGCCAGCAGCCAAGAAGGGAGGGTCGGCGAGCAGTACTTC
TRBV5-4	TRBJ2-3	-	-	CASSFIGRDTQYF	TGTGCCAGCAGCTTTATTGGTAGGGATACGCAGTATTTT
TRBV9	TRBJ2-3	-	TRBD2	CASKSGGALSDTQYF	TGTGCCAGCAAGAGCGGGGGGGCACTGTCAGATACGCAGTATTTT
TRBV7-2	TRBJ2-1	-	-	CASSPKGDYNEQFF	TGTGCCAGCAGCCCTAAAGGAGATTACAATGAGCAGTTCTTC
TRBV30	TRBJ1-5	-	TRBD1	CAWSVSGQGKPQHF	TGTGCCTGGAGTGTATCGGGACAGGGAAAGCCCCAGCATTTT
TRBV30	TRBJ1-1	-	-	CAWIRGRPEAFF	TGTGCCTGGATCAGGGGTCGGCCTGAAGCTTTCTTT
TRBV6-4	TRBJ2-1	-	TRBD1	CASSLHGTGGPNEQFF	TGTGCCAGCAGTTTACATGGGACAGGGGGCCCGAATGAGCAGTTCTTC
TRBV5-6	TRBJ1-4	-	TRBD1	CASSLVGQGLEKLFF	TGTGCCAGCAGCTTGGTGGGACAGGGACTAGAAAAACTGTTTTTT
TRBV7-2	TRBJ1-5	-	-	CASRSVSNQPQHF	TGTGCCAGCAGGTCGGTTAGCAATCAGCCCCAGCATTTT
TRBV5-1	TRBJ1-4	-	TRBD1	CASSFLTGDEKLFF	TGCGCCAGCAGCTTTTTAACAGGGGATGAAAAACTGTTTTTT
TRBV6-1	TRBJ1-2	few	-	CASSPLWGRGDGYTF	TGTGCCAGCAGCCCACTTTGGGGCCGGGGGGATGGCTACACCTTC
TRBV2	TRBJ1-2	-	-	CASSENPNYGYTF	TGTGCCAGCAGTGAAAATCCAAACTATGGCTACACCTTC
TRBV5-1	TRBJ1-5	-	TRBD1	CASSLGQGDNQPQHF	TGCGCCAGCAGCTTGGGACAGGGGGATAATCAGCCCCAGCATTTT
TRBV30	TRBJ1-3	-	-	CAWSGGDSGNTIYF	TGTGCCTGGAGTGGGGGAGACTCTGGAAACACCATATATTTT
TRBV5-1	TRBJ2-5	-	TRBD1	CASSSGTGREETQYF	TGCGCCAGCAGCTCCGGGACAGGGAGAGAAGAGACCCAGTACTTC
TRBV28	TRBJ2-7	-	-	CASTLGGFGKLTYEQYF	TGTGCCAGCACCTTGGGTGGCTTTGGGAAACTTACCTACGAGCAGTACTTC